The 17 T cell receptor beta chains below were found in one sample sequenced in a study of Graves' ophthalmopathy and Graves' hyperthyroidism. TCR beta CDR3 amplification used RNA transcripts. HTBI primers primed a first-round RT-PCR, and a second-round multiplex PCR followed. Each CDR3 protein gets one entry after TCRdb re-called the multiplex PCR reads with MiXCR. The sample holds 300,000 to 350,000 distinct CDR3 sequences, roughly 16% seen once. The material sequenced was peripheral blood. All receptors derive from an adult man with Graves' ophthalmopathy.

This clonotype showed up many times. The chain links TRBV2 to TRBJ2-3; perhaps TRBD2 as D (6 bases). Germline CDR1 is SNHLY and CDR2 is FYNNEI. CDR3 length equals 13 residues. Trimming removed 6 bases from V and 1 base from J, with 8 bases in between. CDR3 loop: CASRGTRTDTQYF. CDR3 nucleotide sequence: TGTGCCAGCAGGGGGACTCGCACAGATACGCAGTATTTT.

This clonotype was seen at least ten times. The rearrangement uses TRBV27 and TRBJ2-3, with 9 bases aligning to TRBD1. The ends lost 6 bases at V and 5 bases at J; junction bases unmatched: 12. Germline-derived CDR1 and CDR2 are MNHEY and SMNVEV (reference sequence). The CDR3 runs to 16 residues. The CDR3 coding sequence is TGTGCCAGCAGGATGCCCGGGACAGGGACCGGAGATACGCAGTATTTT. It is translated as CASRMPGTGTGDTQYF.

The chain couples TRBV6-1 to TRBJ2-7; D is uncertain. The germline CDR1 and CDR2 sequences are MNHNS and SASEGT. The germline V and J ends were trimmed by 5 bases and 0 bases, with 11 bases remaining between them. CDR3 length: 14 residues. The CDR3 region has the DNA TGTGCCAGCAGTCCGATTATAAGCTCCTACGAGCAGTACTTC. Encoded protein: CASSPIISSYEQYF.

The V gene is TRBV25-1, the J gene TRBJ2-6, with a possible D match to TRBD1 (5 bases). The germline V gene has CDR1 MGHDK and CDR2 SYGVNS. CDR3 length: 16 residues. Trimming left V 1 base short and J 0 bases short, with 7 bases between. CDR3 loop: CASSESGYSGANVLTF. CDR3 DNA: TGTGCCAGCAGTGAATCAGGGTACTCTGGGGCCAACGTCCTGACTTTC.

This clonotype was detected many times. This rearrangement joins TRBV20-1 to TRBJ1-5; no clear D. Per germline, CDR1 DFQATT and CDR2 SNEGSKA (reference sequence). The ends were cut back, 3 bases at V and 6 bases at J, with 12 bases in the middle. The CDR3 runs to 13 residues. CDR3 sequence (DNA): TGCAGTGCTAGTTGGAGGGTAGGTCAGCCCCAGCATTTT. Translating it yields CSASWRVGQPQHF.

This clonotype was counted many times. The chain is built from TRBV12-3 or TRBV12-4 and TRBJ1-5, with D unclear. The V end was cut by 0 bases, the J end by 5 bases, with 8 bases between. This CDR3 has 14 amino acids. The DNA for the CDR3 is TGTGCCAGCAGTTTAGCAGGGTACGATCAGCCCCAGCATTTT. Its protein is CASSLAGYDQPQHF.

Points on this clonotype: One end of the junction varies from germline; a read error may be responsible. The chain's CDR3 is CAWSAQEGLLQRF. CDR3 nucleotide sequence: TGTGCCTGGAGTGCACAAGAGGGATTGCTCCAGCGTTTT. The chain uses TRBV30 and TRBJ1-5; D gene uncertain. The CDR3 totals 13 residues. Germline V gives CDR1 GTSNPN, CDR2 SVGIG (reference sequence).

This clonotype occurred many times. The chain has TRBV6-1 and TRBJ1-2, with D possibly matching TRBD1 (5 bases). This CDR3 is 15 amino acids long. Between the trimmed V and J ends, which lost 6 bases and 8 bases, there was a span of 22 bases. The germline V gene has CDR1 MNHNS and CDR2 SASEGT. This CDR3 reads CASSSRGAGYVGYTF. The CDR3 DNA reads as TGTGCCAGCAGCTCGCGGGGCGCCGGCTATGTCGGCTACACCTTC.

The CDR3 sequence is CASSANRESPLHF. The CDR3 nucleotides are TGTGCCAGCAGCGCCAACAGGGAATCACCCCTCCACTTT. The chain joins TRBV7-8 to TRBJ1-6, with D possibly being TRBD1 (6 bases). The V gene lost 5 bases and the J gene lost 10 bases, with 12 bases spanning the gap. There are 13 residues in the CDR3. The germline V gene has CDR1 SGHVS and CDR2 FQNEAQ.

This clonotype has ten or more counts. The rearrangement joins TRBV29-1 to TRBJ1-5; weak D call: TRBD1 (5 bases). The ends were cut back, 4 bases at V and 5 bases at J, with 12 bases in the middle. CDR1 is SQVTM and CDR2 is ANQGSEA in the germline V gene. There are 13 residues in the CDR3. CDR3: CSVAYQGDQPQHF. CDR3 nucleotide sequence: TGCAGCGTTGCGTATCAGGGAGATCAGCCCCAGCATTTT.

This clonotype appeared many times. V gene TRBV5-1 combines with J gene TRBJ1-3; D may be TRBD1 (6 bases). Germline lookup yields CDR1 SGHRS and CDR2 YFSETQ. Trimming cost V 4 bases and J 2 bases, with 13 bases left between them. The CDR3 loop spans 15 amino acids. CDR3 nucleotide sequence: TGCGCCAGCAGCCTGGGGGGCAAAACTGGAAACACCATATATTTT. Amino acid sequence: CASSLGGKTGNTIYF.

This clonotype was detected many times. The V call is TRBV20-1, the J call TRBJ2-7, with 12 bases aligning to TRBD2. J was trimmed by 7 bases and V by 1 base; bases with no gene match: 5. The CDR3 runs to 14 residues. CDR1 DFQATT and CDR2 SNEGSKA come from the germline V gene (reference sequence). The CDR3 sequence: CSARGLAGVFEQYF. The CDR3 DNA reads TGCAGTGCTAGAGGACTAGCGGGAGTGTTTGAGCAGTACTTC.

Ten or more counts support this clonotype. This rearrangement joins TRBV20-1 to TRBJ2-7, with D uncertain. The CDR3 runs to 14 residues. V was pared by 6 bases and J by 2 bases, with 17 bases between. Germline CDR1 is DFQATT and CDR2 is SNEGSKA (reference sequence). CDR3 sequence (DNA): TGCAGTGCGCGAAATTATCAGAAAACCTACGAGCAGTACTTC. It specifies CSARNYQKTYEQYF.

There are many counts of this clonotype. The gene calls are TRBV12-3 or TRBV12-4 and TRBJ1-1; D unclear. CDR3 size: 17 residues. V was shortened by 2 bases and J by 5 bases, with 21 bases between the two germline ends. The CDR3 DNA reads TGTGCCAGCAGTTTATTGGTCCGGGTTTTAGGGAGGACTGAAGCTTTCTTT. Amino acids: CASSLLVRVLGRTEAFF.

This clonotype was detected many times. The genes are TRBV30 and TRBJ1-6; possibly TRBD1 for D (5 bases). Germline V gene lookup returns CDR1 GTSNPN and CDR2 SVGIG (reference sequence). The V end was cut by 4 bases, the J end by 11 bases, with 12 bases between. The CDR3 extends over 12 amino acids. The CDR3 sequence: CAWTFRGPPLHF. In DNA form, the CDR3 reads TGTGCCTGGACCTTTAGGGGACCACCCCTCCACTTT.

This clonotype occurred many times. The chain has TRBV30 and TRBJ2-7; D tentatively fits TRBD1 or TRBD2 (5 bases each). V was pared by 2 bases and J by 4 bases, with 12 bases between. The CDR3 totals 13 residues. The germline V gene encodes CDR1 GTSNPN and CDR2 SVGIG (reference sequence). The CDR3 coding sequence is TGTGCCTGGAGTTGGGGGAGTACTTACGAGCAGTACTTC. Amino acids: CAWSWGSTYEQYF.

The table lists this clonotype with many counts. This chain joins TRBV4-3 and TRBJ1-1; no clear D. Germline V CDR1 and CDR2: LGHNA, YSLEER. V gave up 0 bases and J gave up 0 bases, with 8 bases separating them. The CDR3 consists of 15 residues. The CDR3 DNA sequence: TGCGCCAGCAGCCAAGATGAGGGAATGAACACTGAAGCTTTCTTT. Translation: CASSQDEGMNTEAFF.